Listed here are 20 T cell receptor beta chains from one sample, sequenced in a study of blood T cell repertoires in COVID-19. The data were produced by immunoSEQ multiplex PCR, yet TCRdb's version contains in-frame clones alone and is incomplete. The sample includes about 160,000 clones, around 92% of them seen just once. Sequenced: peripheral blood. The receptor set was obtained from a young man with COVID-19, enrolled during active disease.

The CDR3 coding sequence is TGTGCCAGCAGTTACTCACCAGGTGGCACCGGGGAGCTGTTTTTT. This gives the protein CASSYSPGGTGELFF. This chain uses TRBV6-5 with TRBJ2-2; no clear D gene. Germline CDR1 and CDR2: MNHEY and SVGAGI. Trimming removed 0 bases at V and 4 bases at J, with 9 bases between. The CDR3 totals 15 residues.

The rearrangement links TRBV7-7 to TRBJ2-3; 12 bases map to TRBD2. Trimming at V came to 6 bases and at J to 5 bases, leaving 9 bases not matched to a gene. Germline CDR1 SSHAT, CDR2 FNYEAQ (reference sequence). This CDR3 has 16 residues. As DNA, the CDR3 is TGTGCCAGCAGTCGAAATCCGGGACTAGCGGGAGATACGCAGTATTTT. Its translation is CASSRNPGLAGDTQYF.

J is TRBJ2-7 and V is TRBV28, with TRBD2 as a possible D gene (6 bases). CDR3 length: 15 amino acids. Deletions cut 6 bases from V and 2 bases from J, with 17 bases between. The germline gives CDR1 MDHEN, CDR2 SYDVKM. CDR3 DNA: TGTGCCAGCAGCCCGGAGGGGATATCCACCTACGAGCAGTACTTC. Protein: CASSPEGISTYEQYF.

V gene TRBV28 combines with J gene TRBJ2-7; D call uncertain. Between the trimmed V and J ends, which lost 6 bases and 3 bases, there was a span of 12 bases. Germline V gene lookup returns CDR1 MDHEN and CDR2 SYDVKM. The CDR3 length is 13 residues. The CDR3: CASRPSDIYEQYF. In DNA, the CDR3 is TGTGCCAGCAGACCCAGTGACATCTACGAGCAGTACTTC. Combining the CDR3 with reference TRBV28 and TRBJ2-7 gives the whole variable domain DVKVTQSSRYLVKRTGEKVFLECVQDMDHENMFWYRQDPGLGLRLIYFSYDVKMKEKGDIPEGYSVSREKKERFSLILESASTNQTSMYLCASRPSDIYEQYFGPGTRLTVT.

The CDR3 DNA is TGTGCCAGCTCACCACGACAGCACACCGGGGAGCTGTTTTTT. This codes for CASSPRQHTGELFF. The V gene is TRBV18, the J gene TRBJ2-2, with D possibly TRBD1 on 5 matching bases. Trimming cost V 1 base and J 3 bases, with 6 bases left between them. This CDR3 spans 14 amino acids. Per germline, CDR1 KGHSH and CDR2 LQKENI.

The chain uses TRBV28 and TRBJ2-7, with 9 bases lining up with TRBD1. This CDR3 region has 15 residues. V gave up 2 bases and J gave up 3 bases; unmatched junction bases: 5. From germline, CDR1 is MDHEN and CDR2 SYDVKM. CDR3 amino acids: CASSLIGDRVYEQYF. The DNA for the CDR3 is TGTGCCAGCAGTTTAATAGGGGACAGGGTCTACGAGCAGTACTTC.

The chain carries TRBV6-2 or TRBV6-3 and TRBJ1-1; D call uncertain. Looked up from germline, CDR1 is MNHEY and CDR2 is SVGEGT. The CDR3 sequence is 13 residues long. Trimming shortened V by 4 bases and J by 6 bases, and 12 bases separated the two germline ends. CDR3 nucleotides: TGTGCCAGCAGTTTCGGTCGTATCGCTGAAGCTTTCTTT. It codes for CASSFGRIAEAFF.

The rearrangement joins TRBV11-3 to TRBJ2-7; tentatively, D is TRBD2 (5 bases). The V end was cut by 1 base, the J end by 3 bases, with 16 bases between. The CDR3 consists of 16 residues. Germline V gives CDR1 SGHNT, CDR2 YENEEA. In nucleotides, the CDR3 is TGTGCCAGCAGCTTAGGCGGAAGCATTAGCGACTACGAGCAGTACTTC. It is translated as CASSLGGSISDYEQYF.

The V call is TRBV5-1, the J call TRBJ1-2, with TRBD1 identical over 7 bases. The CDR3 runs 15 residues. The germline V gene has CDR1 SGHRS and CDR2 YFSETQ. V dropped 0 bases and J dropped 7; count of bases not matched to a gene: 9. The CDR3 is CASSLDQGVTGGYTF. Written as DNA, the CDR3 is TGCGCCAGCAGCTTGGATCAGGGGGTTACGGGTGGCTACACCTTC.

This CDR3 is CASSPMTGLAGVGSYNEQFF. In DNA, the CDR3 is TGTGCCAGCAGTCCGATGACGGGACTAGCGGGAGTAGGTTCCTACAATGAGCAGTTCTTC. This chain uses TRBV6-2 or TRBV6-3 with TRBJ2-1, with 14 bases aligning to TRBD2. Germline CDR1 and CDR2: MNHEY and SVGEGT. Trimming took 5 bases from V and 1 from J; bases not matched to a gene: 13. The CDR3 has 20 residues.

This clone has only a few counts. The V and J genes are TRBV5-8 and TRBJ2-3; 9 nucleotides align to TRBD2. With 4 bases clipped from V and 2 bases from J, the junction kept 8 bases outside the gene matches. The germline CDR1 and CDR2 sequences are SGHTS and YDEGEE. The CDR3 has 16 residues. The CDR3 reads CASSSSSGGTTDTQYF. DNA for the CDR3: TGTGCCAGCAGCAGTAGTAGCGGGGGTACCACAGATACGCAGTATTTT. The variable domain in full, with the rest retrieved from reference TRBV5-8 and TRBJ2-3, is EAGVTQSPTHLIKTRGQQATLRCSPISGHTSVYWYQQALGLGLQFLLWYDEGEERNRGNFPPRFSGRQFPNYSSELNVNALELEDSALYLCASSSSSGGTTDTQYFGPGTRLTVL.

Here the CDR3 reads CASSISGGNTEAFF. CDR3 sequence (DNA): TGTGCCAGCAGTATCTCGGGGGGAAACACTGAAGCTTTCTTT. The rearrangement uses TRBV6-1 and TRBJ1-1; a weak D match, TRBD1 (5 bases). This CDR3 contains 14 residues. Germline V gene sequence: CDR1 MNHNS, CDR2 SASEGT. V lost 5 bases and J 2 bases, leaving 12 bases between the germline ends.

The chain combines TRBV18 with TRBJ1-2; TRBD1 might be the D (5 bases). Between the trimmed V and J ends, which lost 2 bases and 2 bases, there was a span of 9 bases. The CDR3 length is 14 residues. Germline CDR1 KGHSH, CDR2 LQKENI. Here the CDR3 reads CASSPWDSNYGYTF. The CDR3 DNA reads as TGTGCCAGCTCACCATGGGACTCCAACTATGGCTACACCTTC.

The gene calls are TRBV6-5 and TRBJ2-3; possible D gene TRBD1, 5 bases. Germline assignment: CDR1 MNHEY and CDR2 SVGAGI. The CDR3 covers 16 residues. Trimming took 0 bases from V and 2 from J, leaving 12 bases between them. CDR3 DNA sequence: TGTGCCAGCAGTTACTCGTGGGTTGGACACACAGATACGCAGTATTTT. Its protein is CASSYSWVGHTDTQYF.

This clone was seen once. V gene TRBV9 combines with J gene TRBJ2-7, with 10 bases lining up with TRBD1. The CDR3 runs 14 residues. The germline gives CDR1 SGDLS, CDR2 YYNGEE. V lost 3 bases to trimming and J lost 9 bases; unmatched junction nucleotides: 9. For the CDR3, the DNA is TGTGCCAGCAGCGCCGGGACAGGGGCCGTTGGGCAGTACTTC. As protein: CASSAGTGAVGQYF.

CDR3 protein: CASSLGQFSPQETQYF. In nucleotides, the CDR3 is TGTGCCAGCAGCTTGGGGCAATTCTCTCCCCAAGAGACCCAGTACTTC. The J gene is TRBJ2-5, the V gene TRBV5-5; D gene uncertain. The CDR3 has 16 amino acids. V lost 0 bases and J 1 base, leaving 13 bases between the germline ends. Germline V gives CDR1 SGHKS, CDR2 YYEKEE (reference sequence).

The chain combines TRBV2 with TRBJ1-4, with D maybe TRBD1 (5 bases). Trimming shortened V by 1 base and J by 7 bases, and 13 bases separated the two germline ends. The CDR3 sequence is 15 residues long. Per germline, CDR1 SNHLY and CDR2 FYNNEI. This CDR3 reads CASSEDHVTGEKLFF. CDR3 coding DNA: TGTGCCAGCAGTGAAGATCACGTTACAGGTGAAAAACTGTTTTTT.

The chain has TRBV29-1 and TRBJ2-2; 11 positions agree with TRBD2. From germline, CDR1 is SQVTM and CDR2 ANQGSEA. J lost 5 bases, V lost 6 bases, and 2 bases had no gene match. This CDR3 has 13 amino acids. DNA for the CDR3: TGCAGCGTGGGACTAGCGGCTACCGGGGAGCTGTTTTTT. This translates into CSVGLAATGELFF.

The V and J genes are TRBV24-1 and TRBJ2-1; 11 bases line up with TRBD1. J gave up 1 base and V 7 bases, and 5 bases lay outside the gene matches. The germline CDR1 and CDR2 sequences are KGHDR and SFDVKD. The CDR3 loop spans 16 amino acids. The DNA of the CDR3 is TGTGCCACCAGCCGCGGACAGGGGGCTTCCTACAATGAGCAGTTCTTC. This encodes CATSRGQGASYNEQFF.

V usage is TRBV27 and J usage is TRBJ1-6, with 7 bases aligning to TRBD1. There are 15 residues in the CDR3. Germline V gene lookup returns CDR1 MNHEY and CDR2 SMNVEV (reference sequence). The V and J ends lost 3 bases and 5 bases, in that order; junction bases with no gene match: 4. The CDR3 sequence: CASSFRDRDNSPLHF. The CDR3 nucleotides are TGTGCCAGCAGTTTCCGGGACAGAGATAATTCACCCCTCCACTTT.